The rows below give T cell receptor beta chains drawn from one sample of a study of cytomegalovirus exposure and HLA in healthy donors. Clones were read by immunoSEQ multiplex PCR, and TCRdb kept only the in-frame ones, dropping some. There are approximately 220,000 clones in the sample; approximately 80% occur only once, and roughly an eighth lies in the top ten. Sequenced input: PBMCs. The receptors stem from a woman between 25 and 40 years old in good health and CMV-seropositive. The CDR3 runs from the conserved cysteine through the conserved F or W. D genes are given only for firm matches. Expanded clones are given a class, and other clones once, few, many or no size at all.

-,TRBD1,TRBV10-3,TRBJ1-4,CAISPGTENEKLFF,TGTGCCATCAGCCCCGGGACAGAGAATGAAAAACTGTTTTTT
-,TRBD2,TRBV29-1,TRBJ2-1,CSVGGTSGRVVGYNEQFF,TGCAGCGTTGGTGGGACTAGCGGGAGGGTTGTAGGCTACAATGAGCAGTTCTTC
-,TRBD1,TRBV28,TRBJ1-3,CASSSQGVHSGNTIYF,TGTGCCAGCAGTTCCCAGGGGGTACACTCTGGAAACACCATATATTTT
-,TRBD1,TRBV7-2,TRBJ1-2,CASSPRDSNYGYTF,TGTGCCAGTTCTCCTAGGGACAGCAACTATGGCTACACCTTC
-,-,TRBV6-5,TRBJ1-2,CASSYSMYGDHYGYTF,TGTGCCAGCAGTTACTCGATGTACGGGGACCACTATGGCTACACCTTC
-,-,TRBV5-1,TRBJ1-1,CASRGTEAFF,TGCGCCAGCAGGGGGACTGAAGCTTTCTTT
-,-,TRBV28,TRBJ1-1,CASSFEGSNEAFF,TGTGCCAGCAGTTTTGAGGGGTCGAATGAAGCTTTCTTT
-,-,TRBV5-1,TRBJ2-1,CASQDGNEQFF,TGCGCCAGCCAGGACGGCAATGAGCAGTTCTTC
-,-,TRBV10-3,TRBJ2-7,CAISELYEQYF,TGTGCCATCAGTGAGTTGTACGAGCAGTACTTC
few,-,TRBV11-3,TRBJ2-5,CASSSGNGEGAGETQYF,TGTGCCAGCAGCTCCGGAAACGGGGAGGGGGCAGGGGAGACCCAGTACTTC
-,TRBD2,TRBV6-1,TRBJ2-1,CASVVSAGGRDEQFF,TGTGCCAGCGTGGTGTCAGCGGGGGGCCGGGATGAGCAGTTCTTC
-,TRBD2,TRBV5-1,TRBJ2-4,CASSLSREGRAKNIQYF,TGCGCCAGCAGCTTATCGCGGGAGGGACGAGCCAAAAACATTCAGTACTTC
-,-,TRBV27,TRBJ1-1,CASSPGPSRRAFF,TGTGCCAGCAGTCCCGGACCCTCACGCCGGGCTTTCTTT
-,-,TRBV7-3,TRBJ2-6,CASSLKDSRSSGANVLTF,TGTGCCAGCAGCTTAAAGGACTCCCGCTCCTCTGGGGCCAACGTCCTGACTTTC
-,TRBD1,TRBV28,TRBJ1-4,CASNQGTVATNEKLFF,TGTGCCAGCAACCAGGGGACAGTTGCAACTAATGAAAAACTGTTTTTT
-,-,TRBV18,TRBJ1-4,CASSHRQDSNEKLFF,TGTGCCAGCTCACATAGACAGGACTCTAATGAAAAACTGTTTTTT
-,-,TRBV4-1,TRBJ1-1,CASTLGMNTEAFF,TGCGCCAGCACCCTAGGGATGAACACTGAAGCTTTCTTT
-,TRBD1,TRBV7-8,TRBJ2-1,CASSLSASGGNEQFF,TGTGCCAGCAGCTTGTCAGCGTCAGGGGGCAATGAGCAGTTCTTC
-,-,TRBV5-1,TRBJ2-7,CASRTAQTYEQYF,TGCGCCAGCAGGACAGCGCAGACATACGAGCAGTACTTC
-,TRBD2,TRBV5-1,TRBJ2-1,CASSTPGLADNEQFF,TGCGCCAGCAGCACTCCGGGACTAGCGGACAATGAGCAGTTCTTC
-,-,TRBV10-3,TRBJ2-1,CAISGGYNEQFF,TGTGCCATCAGTGGGGGGTACAATGAGCAGTTCTTC
-,TRBD2,TRBV7-9,TRBJ2-5,CASSSGLAGVQETQYF,TGTGCCAGCAGCTCCGGGCTAGCGGGAGTTCAAGAGACCCAGTACTTC
-,-,TRBV9,TRBJ1-1,CASSVEMNTEAFF,TGTGCCAGCAGCGTTGAGATGAACACTGAAGCTTTCTTT
-,-,TRBV19,TRBJ2-2,CASSIVTGSTGELFF,TGTGCCAGTAGTATAGTCACCGGGAGCACCGGGGAGCTGTTTTTT